Each of the 31 T cell receptor beta chains below was sequenced from the same sample in a study of technical replicates of blood from a few donors. Generated by immunoSEQ multiplex PCR, the TCRdb table keeps only in-frame clones and is missing some. The repertoire holds 85,000 to 100,000 clones, about 90% seen once, with about 0.24% in the top ten. Sequencing used T cells isolated from PBMCs. The receptor set was obtained from a human donor in good health.

The chain has TRBV11-2 and TRBJ2-2, with 9 bases that match TRBD2. Germline V gives CDR1 SGHAT, CDR2 FQNNGV. The CDR3 runs to 15 residues. With 2 bases clipped from V and 8 bases from J, the junction kept 6 bases outside the gene matches. The CDR3 coding sequence is TGTGCCAGCAGCTTAAATGCGGGGGGGCCAGGGGAGCTGTTTTTT. It translates to CASSLNAGGPGELFF.

V gene TRBV4-1 combines with J gene TRBJ1-3; 7 nucleotides line up with TRBD1. The CDR3 length is 14 residues. Germline V gene lookup returns CDR1 MGHRA and CDR2 YSYEKL. The ends lost 4 bases at V and 6 bases at J; junction bases unmatched: 6. The CDR3 protein is CASSRTGTENTIYF. The CDR3 DNA is TGCGCCAGCAGCCGGACCGGGACAGAAAACACCATATATTTT.

The chain combines TRBV4-1 with TRBJ2-7, with 9 bases lining up with TRBD2. V trimming: 5 bases; J trimming: 3 bases; junction bases outside the gene matches: 8. Germline V gene data show CDR1 as MGHRA and CDR2 as YSYEKL. This CDR3 has 15 residues. The CDR3 spells CASSYSGRMRYEQYF. For the CDR3, the DNA is TGCGCCAGCAGCTACAGCGGGAGGATGCGCTACGAGCAGTACTTC.

V gene TRBV11-3 combines with J gene TRBJ2-5, with TRBD2 as a possible D gene (5 bases). The V gene lost 3 bases and the J gene lost 3 bases, with 8 bases spanning the gap. The CDR3 spans 13 residues. CDR1 and CDR2 from the germline V gene are SGHNT and YENEEA. Written as DNA, the CDR3 is TGTGCCAGCAGCTTTTACGGGGAAGAGACCCAGTACTTC. This sequence encodes CASSFYGEETQYF.

The chain recombines TRBV14 with TRBJ1-1; D is possibly TRBD1 (6 bases). The CDR3 length is 13 residues. Germline CDR1 and CDR2: SGHDN and FVKESK. V was shortened by 0 bases and J by 9 bases, with 11 bases between the two germline ends. CDR3 in amino acids: CASSQESGEKAFF. In DNA, the CDR3 is TGTGCCAGCAGCCAAGAATCAGGGGAAAAAGCTTTCTTT.

The rearrangement links TRBV11-1 to TRBJ1-1; the D is unclear. Between the trimmed V and J ends, which lost 1 base and 0 bases, there was a span of 3 bases. The germline V gene encodes CDR1 SGHAT and CDR2 FQDESV (reference sequence). The CDR3 totals 13 residues. The CDR3 nucleotides read TGTGCCAGCAGCTTAGTCTTGAACACTGAAGCTTTCTTT. Residues: CASSLVLNTEAFF.

On this clone: At one boundary the junction diverges from the germline segment, which might be a read error. This chain links TRBV7-6 with TRBJ2-3, with 12 bases matching TRBD2. Germline CDR1 SGHVS, CDR2 FNYEAQ. CDR3 length: 15 residues. The CDR3 nucleotides are TGTGCCAGCAGCCTAGCGGGGGGGCCCACAGATACGCAGTATTTT. As protein: CASSLAGGPTDTQYF.

This clone counts as medium-sized (0.01 to 0.1%). The chain couples TRBV19 to TRBJ2-7; TRBD2 matches 7 bases. This CDR3 is 15 amino acids long. Germline values: CDR1 LNHDA, CDR2 SQIVND (reference sequence). V lost 4 bases to trimming and J lost 2 bases; unmatched junction nucleotides: 8. As DNA, the CDR3 is TGTGCCAGTAGTACCGCAGCGGGACGAACCTACGAGCAGTACTTC. It encodes CASSTAAGRTYEQYF.

The chain combines TRBV6-1 with TRBJ2-7; 7 nucleotides match TRBD2. This CDR3 contains 16 residues. V lost 3 bases and J lost 1; bases outside the gene matches: 9. Germline values: CDR1 MNHNS, CDR2 SASEGT. The CDR3 is CASSDSGEGRSYEQYF. For the CDR3, the DNA is TGTGCCAGCAGTGATTCGGGGGAGGGCCGTTCCTACGAGCAGTACTTC.

The chain combines TRBV5-4 with TRBJ2-3; tentative D call: TRBD2 (5 bases). Germline-derived CDR1 and CDR2 are SGHNT and YYREEE (reference sequence). The CDR3 is made up of 13 amino acids. Trimming pared 1 base from V and 10 bases from J, leaving 13 bases between. The CDR3, as DNA: TGTGCCAGCAGCTTGCCAGGACTGTGGGCGCAGTATTTT. This translates into CASSLPGLWAQYF.

The chain uses TRBV7-3 and TRBJ2-3, with 11 bases lining up with TRBD2. The CDR3 has 16 amino acids. The germline V gene has CDR1 SGHTA and CDR2 FQGTGA. Trimming cost V 5 bases and J 3 bases; bases outside gene matches: 7. This chain's CDR3 is CASSALAGGQTDTQYF. The CDR3 nucleotides are TGTGCCAGCAGCGCCTTAGCGGGGGGGCAAACAGATACGCAGTATTTT.

The gene calls are TRBV28 and TRBJ2-7; 11 nucleotides agree with TRBD2. The trim removed 6 bases at V and 2 bases at J, leaving 3 bases unmatched. The CDR3 is 14 amino acids. The germline V gene has CDR1 MDHEN and CDR2 SYDVKM. The CDR3 region is CASSTSGRPYEQYF. Written as DNA, the CDR3 is TGTGCCAGCAGCACTAGCGGGAGACCCTACGAGCAGTACTTC. Together with reference TRBV28 and TRBJ2-7, the CDR3 gives the full variable domain: DVKVTQSSRYLVKRTGEKVFLECVQDMDHENMFWYRQDPGLGLRLIYFSYDVKMKEKGDIPEGYSVSREKKERFSLILESASTNQTSMYLCASSTSGRPYEQYFGPGTRLTVT.

The gene calls are TRBV6-1 and TRBJ1-6; 9 bases align to TRBD1. Germline CDR1 MNHNS, CDR2 SASEGT. V dropped 6 bases and J dropped 7; count of bases not matched to a gene: 7. The CDR3 has 15 amino acids. The CDR3 DNA follows: TGTGCCAGCAGCTGGGACAGGGAGGCCAATTCACCCCTCCACTTT. Protein: CASSWDREANSPLHF.

The V call is TRBV11-3, the J call TRBJ1-2; a possible D gene is TRBD1 (6 bases). The CDR3 is made up of 15 amino acids. Per the germline V gene, CDR1 is SGHNT and CDR2 is YENEEA. Trimming removed 5 bases at V and 2 bases at J, with 15 bases between. The CDR3 DNA sequence: TGTGCCAGCAGCCGAGAGCTCAGGGGAAACTATGGCTACACCTTC. This translates into CASSRELRGNYGYTF.

The rearrangement links TRBV2 to TRBJ2-3, with a weak D call TRBD2 (5 bases). Trimming stripped 6 bases from V and 2 bases from J, with 15 bases between. Germline CDR1 and CDR2: SNHLY and FYNNEI. The CDR3 consists of 15 residues. CDR3 loop: CASRISDTHTDTQYF. The CDR3, as DNA: TGTGCCAGCAGGATTAGCGATACCCACACAGATACGCAGTATTTT.

V usage is TRBV11-2 and J usage is TRBJ2-3; 9 positions agree with TRBD2. The V segment lost 2 bases and the J segment 2 bases; nucleotides outside the gene matches: 2. Germline V gene data show CDR1 as SGHAT and CDR2 as FQNNGV. This CDR3 has 15 amino acids. CDR3 nucleotides: TGTGCCAGCAGCTTAATAGCGGGGGACACAGATACGCAGTATTTT. Translation: CASSLIAGDTDTQYF.

The chain recombines TRBV6-4 with TRBJ2-2; 9 bases fit TRBD1. V shed 5 bases, J shed 3 bases, and the junction held 1 base outside the gene matches. CDR3 length: 14 amino acids. The germline CDR1 and CDR2 sequences are MRHNA and SNTAGT. CDR3: CASSRDRDTGELFF. The CDR3 DNA reads TGTGCCAGCAGTCGGGACAGGGACACCGGGGAGCTGTTTTTT.

The chain employs TRBV5-1 and TRBJ2-3; TRBD2 matches at 10 bases. The length of the CDR3 is 14 residues. In germline, CDR1 is SGHRS, CDR2 YFSETQ. Trimming cost V 7 bases and J 6 bases; bases outside gene matches: 8. Written as DNA, the CDR3 is TGCGCCAGCGCACCGGGACTAGCGAGGGATACGCAGTATTTT. Encoded protein: CASAPGLARDTQYF.

The genes are TRBV2 and TRBJ2-5; no definite D call. The V and J ends lost 5 bases and 5 bases respectively, with 6 bases between them. The CDR3 covers 11 residues. Germline V gene lookup returns CDR1 SNHLY and CDR2 FYNNEI. CDR3 protein: CASSLGETQYF. The CDR3, as DNA: TGTGCCAGCAGTCTTGGCGAGACCCAGTACTTC.

The chain links TRBV19 to TRBJ2-7; 7 bases line up with TRBD2. From germline, CDR1 is LNHDA and CDR2 SQIVND (reference sequence). The J segment lost 3 bases and the V segment lost 1 base, leaving 3 bases of the junction unmatched. This CDR3 has 14 residues. CDR3 coding DNA: TGTGCCAGTAGTATAGGGCGCGGGAGCTACGAGCAGTACTTC. Encoded protein: CASSIGRGSYEQYF.

The rearrangement uses TRBV5-6 and TRBJ1-1; D unclear. V lost 4 bases to trimming and J lost 10 bases, with 17 bases between them. Germline assignment: CDR1 SGHDT and CDR2 YYEEEE. The CDR3 spans 13 residues. The CDR3: CASSKGGSIGAFF. The DNA for the CDR3 is TGTGCCAGCAGCAAGGGCGGGTCGATTGGAGCTTTCTTT. Using reference TRBV5-6 and TRBJ1-1 for the parts outside the CDR3, the full variable domain is DAGVTQSPTHLIKTRGQQVTLRCSPKSGHDTVSWYQQALGQGPQFIFQYYEEEERQRGNFPDRFSGHQFPNYSSELNVNALLLGDSALYLCASSKGGSIGAFFGQGTRLTVV.

This clone appeared a single time. The chain has TRBV18 and TRBJ2-7; D remains ambiguous. Germline V gene lookup returns CDR1 KGHSH and CDR2 LQKENI. The CDR3 consists of 14 residues. V dropped 3 bases and J dropped 4 bases, with 13 bases sitting between them. The CDR3: CASSPGDLGYEQYF. The CDR3 DNA follows: TGTGCCAGCTCACCTGGAGACCTCGGATACGAGCAGTACTTC.

To note about this clone: This same CDR3 is encoded by further DNA sequences in the sample. The chain uses TRBV6-5 and TRBJ1-1; possibly TRBD1 for D (5 bases). The V end was cut by 0 bases, the J end by 4 bases, with 12 bases between. Germline V gene data show CDR1 as MNHEY and CDR2 as SVGAGI. The CDR3 sequence is 15 residues long. The CDR3 DNA follows: TGTGCCAGCAGTTACTCACGGGGGAGGGGCACTGAAGCTTTCTTT. Its protein is CASSYSRGRGTEAFF.

V gene TRBV19 combines with J gene TRBJ1-5, with 7 bases aligning to TRBD1. The trim removed 8 bases at V and 0 bases at J, leaving 13 bases unmatched. This CDR3 region has 17 residues. The germline gives CDR1 LNHDA, CDR2 SQIVND (reference sequence). Here the CDR3 reads CASSPRGTAYSNQPQHF. In nucleotides, the CDR3 is TGTGCCAGTTCCCCCAGGGGGACAGCTTATAGCAATCAGCCCCAGCATTTT.

This rearrangement joins TRBV30 to TRBJ1-4, with 8 positions matching TRBD1. The V segment lost 3 bases and the J segment 3 bases; nucleotides outside the gene matches: 9. The length of the CDR3 is 16 residues. Per the germline V gene, CDR1 is GTSNPN and CDR2 is SVGIG (reference sequence). The DNA of the CDR3 is TGTGCCTGGAGCACCGGGACAGGCATTTCTAATGAAAAACTGTTTTTT. It translates to CAWSTGTGISNEKLFF.

This chain connects TRBV7-3 to TRBJ2-7, with D possibly TRBD2 on 6 matching bases. CDR1 and CDR2 (germline): SGHTA, FQGTGA. Trimming stripped 5 bases from V and 3 bases from J, with 14 bases between. The CDR3 is 14 amino acids. The CDR3 protein is CASSPFGGRYEQYF. For the CDR3, the DNA is TGTGCCAGCAGCCCATTCGGGGGACGCTACGAGCAGTACTTC. Full variable domain (outside the CDR3, taken from reference TRBV7-3 and TRBJ2-7): GAGVSQTPSNKVTEKGKYVELRCDPISGHTALYWYRQSLGQGPEFLIYFQGTGAADDSGLPNDRFFAVRPEGSVSTLKIQRTERGDSAVYLCASSPFGGRYEQYFGPGTRLTVT.

The rearrangement joins TRBV28 to TRBJ2-7, with D possibly being TRBD2 (5 bases). V was clipped by 6 bases and J by 3 bases, with 9 bases between them. This CDR3 is 12 amino acids long. Per the germline V gene, CDR1 is MDHEN and CDR2 is SYDVKM. The CDR3 sequence: CASRPRDYEQYF. The DNA for the CDR3 is TGTGCCAGCAGACCGAGGGACTACGAGCAGTACTTC.

The V and J genes are TRBV28 and TRBJ2-7; possibly TRBD1 for D (6 bases). CDR3 length: 14 residues. The V end lost 7 bases, the J end lost 5 bases, and 18 bases lay between the germline ends. Per the germline V gene, CDR1 is MDHEN and CDR2 is SYDVKM. The DNA of the CDR3 is TGTGCCAGCACCCTAAGGGCAGGGGCCCACGAGCAGTACTTC. Its protein product is CASTLRAGAHEQYF. Supplemented by reference TRBV28 and TRBJ2-7, the full variable domain reads DVKVTQSSRYLVKRTGEKVFLECVQDMDHENMFWYRQDPGLGLRLIYFSYDVKMKEKGDIPEGYSVSREKKERFSLILESASTNQTSMYLCASTLRAGAHEQYFGPGTRLTVT.

This chain joins TRBV5-1 and TRBJ2-3, with 9 bases lining up with TRBD2. Looked up from germline, CDR1 is SGHRS and CDR2 is YFSETQ. The CDR3 runs to 16 residues. V shed 0 bases and J 0 bases; nucleotides not matched to a gene: 2. CDR3 residues: CASSLGLADSTDTQYF. DNA of the CDR3: TGCGCCAGCAGCTTGGGACTAGCGGACAGCACAGATACGCAGTATTTT.

The chain recombines TRBV19 with TRBJ2-7; TRBD2 aligns across 12 bases. Trimming at V came to 5 bases and at J to 0 bases, leaving 5 bases not matched to a gene. The CDR3 loop spans 16 amino acids. Germline assignment: CDR1 LNHDA and CDR2 SQIVND (reference sequence). The CDR3 is CASSPGLAGSSYEQYF. CDR3 in DNA: TGTGCCAGTAGTCCCGGACTAGCGGGGAGCTCCTACGAGCAGTACTTC.

The rearrangement uses TRBV10-3 and TRBJ1-1; no clear D gene. There are 13 residues in the CDR3. V was shortened by 6 bases and J by 1 base, with 9 bases between the two germline ends. Germline CDR1 and CDR2: ENHRY and SYGVKD. CDR3 residues: CAIRPTANTEAFF. The DNA of the CDR3 is TGTGCCATCAGACCCACTGCGAACACTGAAGCTTTCTTT.